The 27 T cell receptor beta chains in this list originate from one sample, sequenced in a study of monozygotic twins with inflammatory bowel disease. From the 5' RACE reads, TCRdb lists one entry per CDR3 protein and no DNA. Recorded for this sample: about 85,000 distinct CDR3 sequences. Input material: blood. The receptor set was obtained from a human donor with ulcerative colitis or Crohn's disease, or a healthy co-twin of an affected twin (not recorded which).

This rearrangement joins TRBV15 to TRBJ1-3. CDR3 size: 14 residues. Germline V gene data show CDR1 as LNHNV and CDR2 as YYDKDF (reference sequence). CDR3 sequence reads: CATSVAQPGNTIYF.

The rearrangement links TRBV11-2 to TRBJ1-6; absent DNA, TCRdb's TRBD1 call cannot be checked. The CDR3 runs to 15 residues. CDR1 SGHAT and CDR2 FQNNGV come from the germline V gene. CDR3 in amino acids: CASSLEPGYGSPLHF.

This chain links TRBV7-6 with TRBJ1-1; TCRdb picks TRBD1, but there is no DNA to check that call. Germline CDR1 SGHVS, CDR2 FNYEAQ. This CDR3 has 15 residues. The CDR3 loop is CASSSGPKGGTEAFF.

V gene TRBV5-4 combines with J gene TRBJ1-1; TCRdb proposes TRBD1, but this gene call is untestable without DNA. CDR3 size: 13 residues. Germline V gene sequence: CDR1 SGHNT, CDR2 YYREEE (reference sequence). The CDR3: CASSLVGTEKAFF.

CDR3 sequence: CASSLLGNYGYTF. The chain is built from TRBV5-4 and TRBJ1-2. CDR1 SGHNT and CDR2 YYREEE come from the germline V gene (reference sequence). This CDR3 region has 13 residues. Based on the CDR3 plus reference TRBV5-4 and TRBJ1-2, the full variable domain is ETGVTQSPTHLIKTRGQQVTLRCSSQSGHNTVSWYQQALGQGPQFIFQYYREEENGRGNFPPRFSGLQFPNYSSELNVNALELDDSALYLCASSLLGNYGYTFGSGTRLTVV.

This chain uses TRBV13 with TRBJ2-5; the D gene TCRdb calls, TRBD1, cannot be checked with no DNA. Germline assignment: CDR1 PRHDT and CDR2 FYEKMQ (reference sequence). There are 15 residues in the CDR3. The CDR3: CASSATRGYQETQYF.

J is TRBJ2-7 and V is TRBV12-3 or TRBV12-4; TCRdb's D gene call, TRBD2, goes unchecked for lack of DNA. The CDR3 has 13 amino acids. The CDR3 is CASSRGLAGEQYF.

V usage is TRBV7-2 and J usage is TRBJ2-1; the TRBD2 assignment by TCRdb is unverifiable without DNA. The CDR3 consists of 16 residues. Germline CDR1 SGHTA, CDR2 FQGNSA. CDR3: CASSLVNGGAWNEQFF.

The rearrangement links TRBV9 to TRBJ2-1. Germline V gives CDR1 SGDLS, CDR2 YYNGEE. The CDR3 contains 12 residues. CDR3 amino acids: CASSAAWGEQFF.

V usage is TRBV6-5 and J usage is TRBJ2-2. This CDR3 is built from 15 residues. The germline gives CDR1 MNHEY, CDR2 SVGAGI. The chain's CDR3 is CASSLKYGNTGELFF.

This chain connects TRBV11-1 to TRBJ1-1; TCRdb outputs TRBD1, but without DNA this stays unchecked. From germline, CDR1 is SGHAT and CDR2 FQDESV (reference sequence). This CDR3 has 15 residues. CDR3 sequence reads: CASTPGVGVNTEAFF.

The genes are TRBV20-1 and TRBJ1-2; TCRdb's D call, TRBD1, is unchecked because there is no DNA. The germline V gene encodes CDR1 DFQATT and CDR2 SNEGSKA (reference sequence). The CDR3 length is 12 residues. The CDR3 loop reads CSAGGYGGDYTF.

J is TRBJ1-5 and V is TRBV12-3 or TRBV12-4; TCRdb lists TRBD1, though no DNA is available to test this call. The CDR3 contains 12 residues. Here the CDR3 reads CASSQGNQPQHF.

The rearrangement links TRBV6-1 to TRBJ2-7; with no DNA, the TCRdb D assignment of TRBD1 cannot be verified. CDR1 and CDR2 from the germline V gene are MNHNS and SASEGT. The CDR3 totals 17 residues. The CDR3 sequence is CASSAQPTLWGSYEQYF.

This chain uses TRBV5-1 with TRBJ1-5; TCRdb reports TRBD1, a call that lacks DNA to check it against. The CDR3 sequence is 13 residues long. Germline assignment: CDR1 SGHRS and CDR2 YFSETQ. CDR3 in amino acids: CASSQGDHQPQHF. The complete variable domain, with remaining parts taken from reference TRBV5-1 and TRBJ1-5, reads KAGVTQTPRYLIKTRGQQVTLSCSPISGHRSVSWYQQTPGQGLQFLFEYFSETQRNKGNFPGRFSGRQFSNSRSEMNVSTLELGDSALYLCASSQGDHQPQHFGDGTRLSIL.

V usage is TRBV28 and J usage is TRBJ2-1; as DNA is missing, the TRBD2 call by TCRdb cannot be tested. The germline V gene has CDR1 MDHEN and CDR2 SYDVKM. This CDR3 spans 14 amino acids. CDR3 amino acids: CATLPAGGLREQFF.

This sequence joins TRBV12-3 or TRBV12-4 and TRBJ2-7; the D call of TRBD2 rests on TCRdb alone, since no DNA is present to check it. The CDR3 runs to 16 residues. The CDR3: CASSFGGGGLSYEQYF.

J is TRBJ1-6 and V is TRBV11-2; TCRdb proposes TRBD1, but this gene call is untestable without DNA. The CDR3 runs 14 residues. The germline V gene has CDR1 SGHAT and CDR2 FQNNGV. This chain's CDR3 is CASSFRDRNSPLHF.

The J gene is TRBJ2-4, the V gene TRBV12-3 or TRBV12-4; the D gene TCRdb calls, TRBD1, cannot be checked with no DNA. The CDR3 length is 15 residues. The CDR3 sequence: CASSTGVLAKNIQYF.

The V call is TRBV19, the J call TRBJ1-5; TCRdb indicates TRBD1, and absent DNA this call remains unverified. Germline V CDR1 and CDR2: LNHDA, SQIVND (reference sequence). CDR3 length: 13 amino acids. This CDR3 reads CASKSGAEQPQHF.

The chain is built from TRBV12-3 or TRBV12-4 and TRBJ2-6; TCRdb's D gene call, TRBD1, goes unchecked for lack of DNA. The CDR3 length is 18 residues. The CDR3: CASSRGRGSLSGANVLTF.

The chain links TRBV27 to TRBJ1-2; TCRdb's D call of TRBD1 is untestable without DNA. Germline assignment: CDR1 MNHEY and CDR2 SMNVEV (reference sequence). This CDR3 comprises 17 residues. The CDR3 sequence is CASSLSGTGALRDGYTF.

The chain uses TRBV29-1 and TRBJ1-1. Germline V gene lookup returns CDR1 SQVTM and CDR2 ANQGSEA. This CDR3 is built from 15 residues. CDR3 protein: CSVSQVLRLNTEAFF.

The chain joins TRBV28 to TRBJ2-7; without DNA, the TCRdb call of TRBD1 cannot be checked. CDR3 length equals 13 residues. Germline V gene sequence: CDR1 MDHEN, CDR2 SYDVKM. The CDR3 loop is CASKRDKSYEQYF. Full variable domain (remainder filled in from reference TRBV28 and TRBJ2-7): DVKVTQSSRYLVKRTGEKVFLECVQDMDHENMFWYRQDPGLGLRLIYFSYDVKMKEKGDIPEGYSVSREKKERFSLILESASTNQTSMYLCASKRDKSYEQYFGPGTRLTVT.

V is TRBV24-1 and J is TRBJ2-7; there is no DNA to check the TCRdb D call of TRBD1. CDR1 and CDR2 (germline): KGHDR, SFDVKD. CDR3 length: 15 amino acids. The CDR3 sequence is CATSSPGQGYYEQYF.

The rearrangement uses TRBV12-3 or TRBV12-4 and TRBJ2-3. This CDR3 is 11 amino acids long. The CDR3 protein is CASSSRDTQYF.

The CDR3 loop is CSARGSSNQPQHF. The chain is built from TRBV20-1 and TRBJ1-5. The CDR3 loop spans 13 amino acids. CDR1 is DFQATT and CDR2 is SNEGSKA in the germline V gene (reference sequence).